This is a list of T cell receptor beta chains from one sample in a study of breast tumors, draining lymph nodes, adjacent tissues. Each CDR3 protein gets one entry after TCRdb re-called the multiplex PCR reads with MiXCR. The sample yields approximately 130,000 distinct CDR3 sequences, around 22% seen once. Material for sequencing was axillary lymph node tissue. Receptors originate from a female donor with breast cancer. Some clones in this sample may be carry-over from other donors' samples. Both conserved end residues are part of each CDR3. A D gene is named only where the DNA matches it firmly. Only some rows state a clone size, as once, few, many or a class for expanded clones.

size: many; D: -; V: TRBV6-2/TRBV6-3; J: TRBJ2-1; DNA: TGTGCCAGCAGCATAAGCGGTCTAGAGGGCGATGAGCAGTTCTTC; CDR3: CASSISGLEGDEQFF
size: many; D: -; V: TRBV2; J: TRBJ1-5; DNA: TGTGCCAGCAGTGAAGGGTTATGGCAGCCCCAGCATTTT; CDR3: CASSEGLWQPQHF
size: many; D: -; V: TRBV5-4; J: TRBJ2-7; DNA: TGTGCCAGCAGCAGGGGGGTCTCCTACGAGCAGTACTTC; CDR3: CASSRGVSYEQYF
size: many; D: TRBD1; V: TRBV6-5; J: TRBJ2-1; DNA: TGTGCCAGCAGCCCGAGCCGGGACAGTATCAATGAGCAGTTCTTC; CDR3: CASSPSRDSINEQFF
size: -; D: -; V: TRBV20-1; J: TRBJ1-2; DNA: TGCAGTGCTAGGGGAGCGGGGGGGGCAGGCTATGGCTACACCTTC; CDR3: CSARGAGGAGYGYTF
size: few; D: -; V: TRBV3-1; J: TRBJ1-4; DNA: TGTGCCAGCAGCCAATCGGACGGTAACGAAAAACTGTTTTTT; CDR3: CASSQSDGNEKLFF
size: -; D: -; V: TRBV28; J: TRBJ2-3; DNA: TGTGCCAGCAGTTTGTTGGGCCCCACAGATACGCAGTATTTT; CDR3: CASSLLGPTDTQYF
size: many; D: TRBD1; V: TRBV5-1; J: TRBJ2-7; DNA: TGCGCCAGCAGCTTGTATCCGACAGGGGGCAACTACGAGCAGTACTTC; CDR3: CASSLYPTGGNYEQYF
size: -; D: -; V: TRBV6-6; J: TRBJ2-1; DNA: TGTGCCAGCAGTCATAACTACAATGAGCAGTTCTTC; CDR3: CASSHNYNEQFF
size: many; D: -; V: TRBV9; J: TRBJ2-2; DNA: TGTGCCAGCAGCGTTGGGACTTCTGGGGAGCTGTTTTTT; CDR3: CASSVGTSGELFF
size: many; D: -; V: TRBV12-3/TRBV12-4; J: TRBJ2-3; DNA: TGTGCCAGCAGCCCTAGGAGAGGGGCCACTGATAGGCAGTATTTT; CDR3: CASSPRRGATDRQYF
size: many; D: TRBD2; V: TRBV29-1; J: TRBJ2-1; DNA: TGCAGCGTTGGGTTAGCGGGAGGCGGTGAGCAGTTCTTC; CDR3: CSVGLAGGGEQFF
size: many; D: TRBD2; V: TRBV29-1; J: TRBJ2-1; DNA: TGCAGCGTTGAAGGGGACGCGGGGGTCAATGAGCAGTTCTTC; CDR3: CSVEGDAGVNEQFF
size: -; D: -; V: TRBV10-1; J: TRBJ1-2; DNA: TGCGCCAGCGGTGAGTCGGTGGGCTATAGCTACACCTTC; CDR3: CASGESVGYSYTF
size: few; D: -; V: TRBV25-1; J: TRBJ1-2; DNA: TGTGCCAGCAGACCCACAGGGCACTATGGCTACACCTTC; CDR3: CASRPTGHYGYTF
size: many; D: -; V: TRBV28; J: TRBJ2-3; DNA: TGTGCCAGCAGTTCTACTCTAGACCACACCGATACGCAGTATTTT; CDR3: CASSSTLDHTDTQYF
size: many; D: TRBD2; V: TRBV2; J: TRBJ2-1; DNA: TGTGCCAGCAGTGATATTTCCGGGAGGGGGTTAGCCGAGCAGTTCTTC; CDR3: CASSDISGRGLAEQFF
size: many; D: TRBD2; V: TRBV29-1; J: TRBJ2-5; DNA: TGCAGCGTTGAAATGGGGGTCAGGTCTAGCGGGACAGAGACCCAGTACTTC; CDR3: CSVEMGVRSSGTETQYF
size: -; D: TRBD2; V: TRBV18; J: TRBJ2-7; DNA: TGTGCCAGCTCACCAACCAGCGGGAGGGCCTACGAGCAGTACTTC; CDR3: CASSPTSGRAYEQYF
size: many; D: -; V: TRBV19; J: TRBJ2-2; DNA: TGTGCCAGTAGTCCGCCGGGCAGGTTAGGAACCGGGGAGCTGTTTTTT; CDR3: CASSPPGRLGTGELFF
size: few; D: TRBD2; V: TRBV18; J: TRBJ2-7; DNA: TGTGCCAGCTCACCACCGATCGGAGCGGGAGGGACCCACGAGCAGTACTTC; CDR3: CASSPPIGAGGTHEQYF
size: many; D: TRBD1; V: TRBV12-3/TRBV12-4; J: TRBJ1-5; DNA: TGTGCCAGCAGAGCCGGGACAGAGGGTCAGCCCCAGCATTTT; CDR3: CASRAGTEGQPQHF
size: -; D: -; V: TRBV19; J: TRBJ2-3; DNA: TGTGCCAGTAGTAAAGGGACACGCACAGATACGCGGTATTTT; CDR3: CASSKGTRTDTRYF
size: many; D: -; V: TRBV30; J: TRBJ2-3; DNA: TGTGCCTGGAGTGTACGCGGGTCGAGCACAGATACGCAGTATTTT; CDR3: CAWSVRGSSTDTQYF
size: -; D: -; V: TRBV28; J: TRBJ1-2; DNA: TGTGCCAGCAGGCCAGGGTCTGCGAAAAGTGGCTACACCTTC; CDR3: CASRPGSAKSGYTF
size: many; D: -; V: TRBV7-8; J: TRBJ2-7; DNA: TGTGCCAGCAGCTTAGTCCCCGAGAGCTCCTACGAGCAGTACTTC; CDR3: CASSLVPESSYEQYF
size: many; D: -; V: TRBV11-3; J: TRBJ2-1; DNA: TGTGCCAGCAGCTTAGACCCCCTGCAGAAGCAGTTCTTC; CDR3: CASSLDPLQKQFF
size: -; D: TRBD2; V: TRBV28; J: TRBJ2-7; DNA: TGTGCCAGCAGGATAGAGACTAGCGGAATCTACGGGCAGTACTTC; CDR3: CASRIETSGIYGQYF
size: many; D: TRBD2; V: TRBV3-1; J: TRBJ2-1; DNA: TGTGCCAGCAGCCCCCGGCGCCCGGGAGGGTACAATGAGCAGTTCTTC; CDR3: CASSPRRPGGYNEQFF
size: many; D: TRBD2; V: TRBV20-1; J: TRBJ2-1; DNA: TGCAGTGCTAGGGCACCTAGCGGGAGGGCTCTTGAGCAGTTCTTC; CDR3: CSARAPSGRALEQFF
size: many; D: -; V: TRBV12-3/TRBV12-4; J: TRBJ2-7; DNA: TGTGCCAGCAGTTTAATGTCGTTAGGCGAGCAGTACTTC; CDR3: CASSLMSLGEQYF
size: many; D: -; V: TRBV5-5; J: TRBJ2-7; DNA: TGTGCCAGCGCCGAGTCCTACGAGCAGTACTTC; CDR3: CASAESYEQYF
size: -; D: TRBD2; V: TRBV10-3; J: TRBJ2-1; DNA: TGTGCCATCAGTGAGACCAGTAGCGGGAGGAGGGGCAACGGTGAGCAGTTCTTC; CDR3: CAISETSSGRRGNGEQFF
size: many; D: -; V: TRBV7-8; J: TRBJ1-2; DNA: TGTGCCAGCAGCTTATTTGGCCAGGTCCGCGATGGCTACACCTTC; CDR3: CASSLFGQVRDGYTF
size: many; D: -; V: TRBV3-1; J: TRBJ1-2; DNA: TGTGCCAGCAGCCCGGGGAATTTTAACTATGGCTACACCTTC; CDR3: CASSPGNFNYGYTF
size: many; D: TRBD2; V: TRBV10-1; J: TRBJ2-2; DNA: TGCGCCAGCAGTATAGCTAGCGGTAACGCGAACACCGGGGAGCTGTTTTTT; CDR3: CASSIASGNANTGELFF
size: -; D: -; V: TRBV15; J: TRBJ2-2; DNA: TGTGCCACCAGCAGAGGGGGCTCTGAGGCCGGGGAGCTGTTTTTT; CDR3: CATSRGGSEAGELFF
size: -; D: -; V: TRBV28; J: TRBJ2-5; DNA: TGTGCCAGCAGTTTATTCGCTAACCAAGAGACCCAGTACTTC; CDR3: CASSLFANQETQYF
size: many; D: TRBD2; V: TRBV20-1; J: TRBJ2-2; DNA: TGCAGTGCGTTTAAAGATAGCGGGACCGGGGAGCTGTTTTTT; CDR3: CSAFKDSGTGELFF
size: -; D: TRBD1; V: TRBV11-3; J: TRBJ2-5; DNA: TGTGCCAGCAGCCAGAGGACAGGGAATTTGAAAGAGACCCAGTACTTC; CDR3: CASSQRTGNLKETQYF
size: many; D: -; V: TRBV2; J: TRBJ2-6; DNA: TGTGCCAGCAGTGAACGGGCAGGCAACGTCCTGACTTTC; CDR3: CASSERAGNVLTF
size: many; D: -; V: TRBV4-3; J: TRBJ2-1; DNA: TGCGCCAGCAGCCAAGGGGTTTTGGGGGAGCAGTTCTTC; CDR3: CASSQGVLGEQFF
size: many; D: -; V: TRBV25-1; J: TRBJ1-2; DNA: TGTGCCAGCAGCCACCCCAGGGCAGGGGGCTACACCTTC; CDR3: CASSHPRAGGYTF
size: few; D: -; V: TRBV18; J: TRBJ2-2; DNA: TGTGCCAGCTCACCACGAAACACCGGGGAGCTGTTTTTT; CDR3: CASSPRNTGELFF
size: many; D: -; V: TRBV29-1; J: TRBJ2-1; DNA: TGCAGCGTAACAGGAGTTAATAACAATGAGCAGTTCTTC; CDR3: CSVTGVNNNEQFF
size: many; D: -; V: TRBV9; J: TRBJ2-2; DNA: TGTGCCAGCAGCGTAGTTGGTGGGAGTTACGGGGAGCTGTTTTTT; CDR3: CASSVVGGSYGELFF
size: many; D: -; V: TRBV2; J: TRBJ2-3; DNA: TGTGCCAGCAGTCTCGGGGTCGGTGGAGATACGCAGTATTTT; CDR3: CASSLGVGGDTQYF
size: many; D: TRBD1; V: TRBV6-2/TRBV6-3; J: TRBJ2-7; DNA: TGTGCCAGCAGTTACGCCAAGCTGGGACAGGGGGCCGGCGAGCAGTACTTC; CDR3: CASSYAKLGQGAGEQYF
size: many; D: -; V: TRBV20-1; J: TRBJ2-5; DNA: TGCAGTGCTAGAGATCTTCTAGCGCTCGGGGAGACCCAGTACTTC; CDR3: CSARDLLALGETQYF
size: few; D: TRBD1; V: TRBV2; J: TRBJ1-5; DNA: TGTGCCAGCAGTACGCCGGGACAGGGGAATCAGCCCCAGCATTTT; CDR3: CASSTPGQGNQPQHF
size: few; D: -; V: TRBV28; J: TRBJ2-2; DNA: TGTGCCAGCAGTTTAGGGGACCTATCGAACACCGGGGAGCTGTTTTTT; CDR3: CASSLGDLSNTGELFF
size: many; D: TRBD1; V: TRBV2; J: TRBJ2-7; DNA: TGTGCCAGCAGTGAAGCGCTGACAGGGTACGAGCAGTACTTC; CDR3: CASSEALTGYEQYF
size: few; D: -; V: TRBV18; J: TRBJ1-2; DNA: TGTGCCAGCTCAAGGGACACAACTAACTATGGCTACACCTTC; CDR3: CASSRDTTNYGYTF